The following is a TCR beta chain sequence with its context. TCRdb's table, derived via immunoSEQ multiplex PCR, lists solely in-frame clones and lacks some. The sample shows about 150,000 clones, 76% of them seen only once. These data originate in a study of cytotoxic CD8 clonotypes in ibrutinib-treated CLL. The CDR3 consists of 16 residues. In germline, CDR1 is LGHNA, CDR2 YNFKEQ. The V gene end was trimmed by 4 bases and the J gene end by 2 bases; junction bases not matched to a gene: 5. The chain links TRBV4-2 to TRBJ2-6, with 7 bases matching TRBD2. The sample was PBMCs, taken after 24 months of ibrutinib treatment. The source of this sequence is a human donor with chronic lymphocytic leukemia. CDR3 bases: TGTGCCAGCAGCCTGGCGGGAGCCCCTGGGGCCAACGTCCTGACTTTC. Its protein is CASSLAGAPGANVLTF.